This T cell receptor (beta chain) is from a study of cytomegalovirus exposure and HLA in healthy donors. The PCR made use of 60 Vbeta and 13 Jbeta primers. Only in-frame clones appear in the TCRdb table, and some are missing; sequencing was by immunoSEQ multiplex PCR. The sample comprises about 120,000 clones, about 80% of which are singletons, and 7.5% to 9.5% rests with the top ten. Study-wide results and limits: The authors considered a cluster of highly shared sequence variants likely to be a sequencing artifact. According to a later analysis, most TCR beta chains associated with CMV appeared HLA-restricted.

The ends lost 5 bases at V and 11 bases at J; junction bases unmatched: 13. Germline CDR1 and CDR2: LGHNA and YSLEER. This CDR3 comprises 15 residues. This clone has only a few counts. The target antigen is unknown. The V call is TRBV4-3, the J call TRBJ2-5; 11 nucleotides align to TRBD2. Sequenced material: PBMCs. The clonotype was recovered from a female donor in good health and CMV-seropositive. The CDR3 sequence: CASSKRSTSGGEQYF. CDR3 nucleotide sequence: TGCGCCAGCAGCAAACGGTCCACTAGCGGGGGTGAGCAGTACTTC.